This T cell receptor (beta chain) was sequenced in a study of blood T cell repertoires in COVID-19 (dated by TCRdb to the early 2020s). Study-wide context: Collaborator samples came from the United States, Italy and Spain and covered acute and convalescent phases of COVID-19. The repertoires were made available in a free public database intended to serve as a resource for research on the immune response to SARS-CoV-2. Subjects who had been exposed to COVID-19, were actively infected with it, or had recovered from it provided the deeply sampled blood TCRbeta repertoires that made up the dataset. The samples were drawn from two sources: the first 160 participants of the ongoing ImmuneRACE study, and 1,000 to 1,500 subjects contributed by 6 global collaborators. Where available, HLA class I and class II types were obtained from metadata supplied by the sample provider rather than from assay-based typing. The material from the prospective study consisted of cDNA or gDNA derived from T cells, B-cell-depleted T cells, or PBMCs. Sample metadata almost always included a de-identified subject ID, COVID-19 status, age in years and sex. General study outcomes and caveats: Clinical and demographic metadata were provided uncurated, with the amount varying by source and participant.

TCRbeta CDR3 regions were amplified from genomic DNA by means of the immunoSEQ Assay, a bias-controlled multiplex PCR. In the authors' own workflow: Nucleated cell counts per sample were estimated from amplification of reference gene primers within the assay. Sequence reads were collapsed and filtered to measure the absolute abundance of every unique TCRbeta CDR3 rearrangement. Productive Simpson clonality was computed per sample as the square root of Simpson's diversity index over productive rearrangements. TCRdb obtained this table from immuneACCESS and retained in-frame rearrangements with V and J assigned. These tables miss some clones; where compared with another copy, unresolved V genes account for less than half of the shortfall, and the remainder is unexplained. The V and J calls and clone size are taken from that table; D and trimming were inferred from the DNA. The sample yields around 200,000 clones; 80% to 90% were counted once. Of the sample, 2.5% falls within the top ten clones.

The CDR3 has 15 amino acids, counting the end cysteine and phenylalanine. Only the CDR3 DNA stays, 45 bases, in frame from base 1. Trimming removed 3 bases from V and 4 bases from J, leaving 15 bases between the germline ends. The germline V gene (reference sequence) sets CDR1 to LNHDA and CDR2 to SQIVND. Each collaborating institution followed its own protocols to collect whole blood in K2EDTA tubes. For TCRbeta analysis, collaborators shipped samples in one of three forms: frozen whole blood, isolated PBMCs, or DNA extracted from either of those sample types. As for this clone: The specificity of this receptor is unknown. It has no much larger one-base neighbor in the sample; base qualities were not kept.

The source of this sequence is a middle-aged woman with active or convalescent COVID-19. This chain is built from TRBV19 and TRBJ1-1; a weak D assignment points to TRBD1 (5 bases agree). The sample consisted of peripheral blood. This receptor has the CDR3 CASSMGRRQGTEAFF. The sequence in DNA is TGTGCCAGTAGTATGGGTCGACGGCAGGGCACTGAAGCTTTCTTT.